These 15 T cell receptor beta chains originate from one sample sequenced in a study of control samples from healthy donors and cancer patients. TCRdb's table, derived via immunoSEQ multiplex PCR, lists solely in-frame clones and lacks some. The table lists approximately 150,000 clones, around 96% of them singletons. The sample taken for sequencing was blood. The source is a woman in her thirties in good health.

This chain joins TRBV6-5 and TRBJ1-2; D unresolved. The CDR3 totals 15 residues. The germline V gene encodes CDR1 MNHEY and CDR2 SVGAGI. Trimming took 6 bases from V and 0 from J, leaving 14 bases between them. This CDR3 reads CASSNRPGANYGYTF. The CDR3 coding sequence is TGTGCCAGCAGCAACCGGCCTGGGGCTAACTATGGCTACACCTTC.

The V and J genes are TRBV2 and TRBJ1-1; 7 bases are a match to TRBD1. The V gene end was trimmed by 5 bases and the J gene end by 2 bases; junction bases not matched to a gene: 8. The CDR3 extends over 15 amino acids. In germline, CDR1 is SNHLY, CDR2 FYNNEI. In DNA form, the CDR3 reads TGTGCCAGCAGTCCCTACAGGGGCCACAACACTGAAGCTTTCTTT. This gives the protein CASSPYRGHNTEAFF. The full variable domain, with the rest looked up from reference TRBV2 and TRBJ1-1, is EPEVTQTPSHQVTQMGQEVILRCVPISNHLYFYWYRQILGQKVEFLVSFYNNEISEKSEIFDDQFSVERPDGSNFTLKIRSTKLEDSAMYFCASSPYRGHNTEAFFGQGTRLTVV.

The chain uses TRBV14 and TRBJ2-7, with a possible D match to TRBD1 (6 bases). The germline CDR1 and CDR2 sequences are SGHDN and FVKESK. V lost 0 bases and J lost 3, with 15 bases in between. The CDR3 runs 16 residues. As DNA, the CDR3 is TGTGCCAGCAGCCAAGACTATCCGACAGGACTCTACGAGCAGTACTTC. It yields the protein CASSQDYPTGLYEQYF. Full variable domain (rest looked up from reference TRBV14 and TRBJ2-7): EAGVTQFPSHSVIEKGQTVTLRCDPISGHDNLYWYRRVMGKEIKFLLHFVKESKQDESGMPNNRFLAERTGGTYSTLKVQPAELEDSGVYFCASSQDYPTGLYEQYFGPGTRLTVT.

V and J are TRBV27 and TRBJ2-3; D tentatively fits TRBD1 or TRBD2 (6 bases each). Germline assignment: CDR1 MNHEY and CDR2 SMNVEV (reference sequence). Trimming cost V 5 bases and J 1 base, with 16 bases left between them. CDR3 length equals 16 residues. The CDR3, as DNA: TGTGCCAGCAGTCCCATCCGGGGGCCTGGCACAGATACGCAGTATTTT. Protein product: CASSPIRGPGTDTQYF.

The V gene is TRBV3-1 (or the pseudogene TRBV3-2), the J gene TRBJ2-1; the D gene is possibly TRBD2 (5 bases). The CDR3 spans 16 residues. Germline CDR1 reads LGHDT; CDR2 reads YNNKEL (reference sequence). V was clipped by 0 bases and J by 0 bases, with 9 bases between them. This chain's CDR3 is CASSQDRGSSYNEQFF. The CDR3 region has the DNA TGTGCCAGCAGCCAAGATCGGGGTAGCTCCTACAATGAGCAGTTCTTC.

This chain uses TRBV5-4 with TRBJ1-5; D is ambiguous. With 2 bases removed from V and 1 base from J, the gap between germline ends came to 7 bases. Germline V lookup: CDR1 SGHNT, CDR2 YYREEE (reference sequence). The CDR3 sequence is 14 residues long. In nucleotides, the CDR3 is TGTGCCAGCAGCTTTATGGGGAGCAATCAGCCCCAGCATTTT. This gives the protein CASSFMGSNQPQHF.

The chain carries TRBV14 and TRBJ2-3; D is undetermined. The CDR3 has 14 amino acids. The V gene's germline CDR1 is SGHDN and CDR2 FVKESK. V was shortened by 1 base and J by 6 bases, with 11 bases between the two germline ends. The CDR3 sequence: CASSQVGRRDTQYF. In DNA, the CDR3 is TGTGCCAGCAGCCAAGTCGGGCGCAGGGATACGCAGTATTTT.

The genes are TRBV6-5 and TRBJ2-7, with unresolved D. This CDR3 contains 15 residues. In germline, CDR1 is MNHEY, CDR2 SVGAGI. The V end lost 0 bases, the J end lost 2 bases, and 11 bases lay between the germline ends. In DNA, the CDR3 is TGTGCCAGCAGTTACTCCGGCGGCGGCCCCTACGAGCAGTACTTC. Translating it yields CASSYSGGGPYEQYF.

The chain combines TRBV12-3 or TRBV12-4 with TRBJ2-2; 7 bases agree with TRBD1. The CDR3 has 13 amino acids. V lost 2 bases to trimming and J lost 6 bases; unmatched junction nucleotides: 0. This chain's CDR3 is CASSLTGAGELFF. In DNA form, the CDR3 reads TGTGCCAGCAGTTTAACAGGGGCCGGGGAGCTGTTTTTT.

V and J are TRBV7-2 and TRBJ2-6; no firm D call. V was trimmed by 1 base and J by 1 base, leaving 2 bases between them. The germline V gene has CDR1 SGHTA and CDR2 FQGNSA. This CDR3 has 14 amino acids. The CDR3 protein is CASSLESGANVLTF. In DNA, the CDR3 is TGTGCCAGCAGCTTAGAATCTGGGGCCAACGTCCTGACTTTC.

V gene TRBV28 combines with J gene TRBJ2-2, with 9 positions matching TRBD2. The junction had 9 bases not matched to a gene; V was cut back by 5 bases and J by 8 bases. CDR1 and CDR2 from the germline V gene are MDHEN and SYDVKM. The CDR3 extends over 15 amino acids. CDR3 nucleotides: TGTGCCAGCAGTGGCTGGCTAGCGGGGTCTGGGGAGCTGTTTTTT. It encodes CASSGWLAGSGELFF. Full variable domain (outside the CDR3, taken from reference TRBV28 and TRBJ2-2): DVKVTQSSRYLVKRTGEKVFLECVQDMDHENMFWYRQDPGLGLRLIYFSYDVKMKEKGDIPEGYSVSREKKERFSLILESASTNQTSMYLCASSGWLAGSGELFFGEGSRLTVL.

The CDR3 here is CASSLEQGAYNEQFF. The CDR3 nucleotides are TGTGCCAGCAGCTTGGAACAGGGGGCCTACAATGAGCAGTTCTTC. This sequence joins TRBV5-6 and TRBJ2-1, with 8 bases identical to TRBD1. The CDR3 covers 15 residues. In germline, CDR1 is SGHDT, CDR2 YYEEEE. The junction had 1 base not matched to a gene; V was cut back by 0 bases and J by 2 bases.

V and J are TRBV19 and TRBJ2-1; TRBD2 matches at 14 bases. Trimming removed 3 bases from V and 9 bases from J; junction bases left unmatched: 10. Per the germline V gene, CDR1 is LNHDA and CDR2 is SQIVND (reference sequence). The CDR3 is 17 residues long. CDR3 bases: TGTGCCAGTAGTATGGGGACTAGCGGGAGTAGAAGAGGTGAGCAGTTCTTC. Translated: CASSMGTSGSRRGEQFF. The entire variable domain, with the rest obtained from reference TRBV19 and TRBJ2-1, is as follows: DGGITQSPKYLFRKEGQNVTLSCEQNLNHDAMYWYRQDPGQGLRLIYYSQIVNDFQKGDIAEGYSVSREKKESFPLTVTSAQKNPTAFYLCASSMGTSGSRRGEQFFGPGTRLTVL.

The V gene is TRBV11-2, the J gene TRBJ1-6; D gene ambiguous. V lost 6 bases and J lost 10, with 10 bases in between. This CDR3 is built from 12 residues. The V gene's germline CDR1 is SGHAT and CDR2 FQNNGV. This CDR3 is CASRSGHSPLHF. CDR3 bases: TGTGCCAGCAGATCAGGTCACTCACCCCTCCACTTT.

The chain combines TRBV4-1 with TRBJ1-5; 7 nucleotides match TRBD1. This CDR3 comprises 15 residues. V shed 4 bases, J shed 7 bases, and the junction held 10 bases outside the gene matches. In germline, CDR1 is MGHRA, CDR2 YSYEKL. CDR3 nucleotide sequence: TGCGCCAGCAGCCGGACCCCAGGGGGTTGGCAGCCCCAGCATTTT. This codes for CASSRTPGGWQPQHF.